The clone carrying this T cell receptor (beta chain) appeared a single time. The data were taken from a study of blood T cell repertoires in COVID-19. The CDR3 is made up of 16 amino acids. J was trimmed by 6 bases and V by 0 bases; bases with no gene match: 7. Germline values: CDR1 SGHTA, CDR2 FQGNSA. In the authors' workflow: Estimated nucleated cell counts came from reference gene primer amplification. TCRdb keeps only in-frame clones here, not all; method: immunoSEQ multiplex PCR. V, J and clone size are those of that table, while D and trimming were read from the DNA. In the table there are over 200,000 clones, around 80% of which are singletons. Seattle patients were enrolled during active infection and followed longitudinally.

The material sequenced was peripheral blood. The source is a woman in her thirties with COVID-19, enrolled during active disease. The genes are TRBV7-2 and TRBJ2-1, with 8 positions matching TRBD1. In DNA form, the CDR3 reads TGTGCCAGCAGCTTAGCGGGCAGGGGGCTCTCCAATGAGCAGTTCTTC. Protein sequence: CASSLAGRGLSNEQFF.